Listed below are T cell receptor beta chains from one sample, sequenced in a study of shared clonotypes between healthy human individuals. TCRdb keeps only in-frame clones here, not all; method: immunoSEQ multiplex PCR. The table records roughly 2.5 million clones, over 85% of them present only once. The source material was naive CD4+ T cells sorted from blood. These receptors were obtained from a man between 18 and 35 years old in good health. Each CDR3 is given with its conserved first and last residue. Each record gives: V gene, D gene, J gene, clone size, CDR3 DNA, CDR3 protein. The D gene is left open where the match is weak. Some rows have no size entry. The others give once, few or many, or a class for an expanded clone.

>TRBV9|.|TRBJ2-1|.
TGTGCCAGCACCGTAGGTACCGACTCCTACAATGAGCAGTTCTTC
CASTVGTDSYNEQFF
>TRBV11-2|.|TRBJ1-1|once
TGTGCCAGCAGCTTTCAAGGGGGGATGAACACTGAAGCTTTCTTT
CASSFQGGMNTEAFF
>TRBV11-2|.|TRBJ1-2|.
TGTGCCAGCAGCCGAGGGTATCGAAATGGCTACACCTTC
CASSRGYRNGYTF
>TRBV10-3|TRBD1|TRBJ2-7|.
TGTGCCATCAGTGATGAGGGGACAGGGAGCTACGAGCAGTACTTC
CAISDEGTGSYEQYF
>TRBV10-3|TRBD1|TRBJ2-7|.
TGTGCCATCAGTGAGGGACAGGGACTGCTGGAGCAGTACTTC
CAISEGQGLLEQYF
>TRBV19|TRBD1|TRBJ1-5|.
TGTGCCAGTAGTACGACAGGGGAGGGGAATCAGCCCCAGCATTTT
CASSTTGEGNQPQHF
>TRBV30|TRBD1|TRBJ2-7|.
TGTGCCTGGAGTGTACCAGGGGGCTTCTACGAGCAGTACTTC
CAWSVPGGFYEQYF
>TRBV5-1|TRBD2|TRBJ2-1|.
TGCGCCAGCCAAGCTGGACTAGCGGTTAATGAGCAGTTCTTC
CASQAGLAVNEQFF
>TRBV10-3|.|TRBJ1-1|.
TGTGCCATCAGTCCGGACAGAGGGAACACTGAAGCTTTCTTT
CAISPDRGNTEAFF
>TRBV28|TRBD2|TRBJ2-1|.
TGTGCCAGTTACCCTTATCGGGGGGAAAGCAATGAGCAGTTCTTC
CASYPYRGESNEQFF
>TRBV18|TRBD1|TRBJ1-5|.
TGTGCCAGCTCACCAGGGACAGCCTCCACCGGGGGCAATCAGCCCCAGCATTTT
CASSPGTASTGGNQPQHF
>TRBV6-6|TRBD2|TRBJ2-7|.
TGTGCCAGCAGAGGGACTAGCGGGAGCTTCTACGAGCAGTACTTC
CASRGTSGSFYEQYF
>TRBV18|TRBD1|TRBJ2-5|.
TGTGCCAGCTCACCAGGGACAGGGGGCCGAGAGACCCAGTACTTC
CASSPGTGGRETQYF
>TRBV7-9|.|TRBJ1-3|.
TGTGCCAGCAGCTTAGCAGGGGCCCACTCTGGAAACACCATATATTTT
CASSLAGAHSGNTIYF
>TRBV6-1|TRBD2|TRBJ2-1|.
TGTGCCAGCAGTGAAAACCTAGCGGGGGGGCACAATGAGCAGTTCTTC
CASSENLAGGHNEQFF
>TRBV6-1|.|TRBJ2-1|.
TGTGCCAGCATGGACACTACCATTGCGTACAATGAGCAGTTCTTC
CASMDTTIAYNEQFF
>TRBV6-5|.|TRBJ1-2|.
TGTGCCAGCAGTTACAGGCGGACATATGGCTACACCTTC
CASSYRRTYGYTF
>TRBV1|.|TRBJ2-7|.
TGCACCAGCAGCCAGTCACAAGGGGGAACTACCTACGAGCAGTACTTC
CTSSQSQGGTTYEQYF
>TRBV5-1|TRBD1|TRBJ1-5|.
TGCGCCAGCAGCATCGGGACAGGGAATCAGCCCCAGCATTTT
CASSIGTGNQPQHF
>TRBV9|.|TRBJ1-4|.
TGTGCCAGCAGCGGGCGGGGGAACTCTAATGAAAAACTGTTTTTT
CASSGRGNSNEKLFF
>TRBV15|TRBD1|TRBJ2-1|.
TGTGCCACCAGTTACAGGGGGCTCTACAATGAGCAGTTCTTC
CATSYRGLYNEQFF
>TRBV29-1|TRBD1|TRBJ2-7|.
TGCAGCGTTGGAACGGGACAGGGTGGCTACGAGCAGTACTTC
CSVGTGQGGYEQYF
>TRBV5-1|.|TRBJ2-7|.
TGCGCCAGCAGCCCAGGAACGGGACGTTACGAGCAGTACTTC
CASSPGTGRYEQYF
>TRBV21-1|.|TRBJ2-3|.
TGTGCCAGCAGCAAAGAGGGACTAGCGGGAGGGGAGCGGGCAGATACGCAGTATTTT
CASSKEGLAGGERADTQYF
>TRBV6-5|.|TRBJ1-2|.
TGTGCCAGCAGTTCCCCGGGGGGGGGCTACACCTTC
CASSSPGGGYTF
>TRBV6-1|.|TRBJ2-1|.
TGTGCCAGCAGTGAAGCCGTCAGGGGCCTAAGGGATGAGCAGTTCTTC
CASSEAVRGLRDEQFF
>TRBV4-3|TRBD2|TRBJ2-1|.
TGCGCCAGCAGCCAAGATTGGGGCGGGAGAGACCACAATGAGCAGTTCTTC
CASSQDWGGRDHNEQFF
>TRBV13|.|TRBJ1-5|.
TGTGCCAGCAGCTTCGGGGGGCTCGGGCGTCAGCCCCAGCATTTT
CASSFGGLGRQPQHF
>TRBV9|TRBD1|TRBJ2-7|.
TGTGCCAGCAGCGTCGGGACAGCGTCCTACGAGCAGTACTTC
CASSVGTASYEQYF
>TRBV5-1|.|TRBJ2-2|few
TGCGCCAGCAGCTTGGACGTGAACACCGGGGAGCTGTTTTTT
CASSLDVNTGELFF
>TRBV4-2|.|TRBJ2-7|.
TGTGCCAGCAGCCAAGAGGTTCGGTCGGGACTCTCCCAGTACGAGCAGTACTTC
CASSQEVRSGLSQYEQYF
>TRBV9|.|TRBJ1-5|.
TGTGCCAGCAGCGCCGGGACATCGTATAGCAATCAGCCCCAGCATTTT
CASSAGTSYSNQPQHF
>TRBV7-7|.|TRBJ2-2|.
TGTGCTAGCAGCTTACAAGCGACCGCCTACACCGGGGAGCTGTTTTTT
CASSLQATAYTGELFF
>TRBV27|.|TRBJ1-6|.
TGTGCCAGTAAACCCGGGGATATGTATAATTCACCCCTCCACTTT
CASKPGDMYNSPLHF
>TRBV6-6|TRBD1|TRBJ2-3|.
TGTGCCAGCAGTTACGACAGGGGCCCAGATACGCAGTATTTT
CASSYDRGPDTQYF
>TRBV7-9|.|TRBJ2-3|.
TGTGCCAGCAGCTTAGATAAGAATACGCAGTATTTT
CASSLDKNTQYF
>TRBV28|.|TRBJ2-7|.
TGTGCCAGCACCCTAGGGGGCTACGAGCAGTACTTC
CASTLGGYEQYF
>TRBV2|TRBD1|TRBJ2-7|.
TGTGCCAGCAGCCCAGACAGGGGGGACTACGAGCAGTACTTC
CASSPDRGDYEQYF
>TRBV10-3|TRBD1|TRBJ1-2|.
TGTGCCATCAGTGAGACCAACAGGGGAGCTAACTATGGCTACACCTTC
CAISETNRGANYGYTF
>TRBV7-8|TRBD1|TRBJ1-1|.
TGTGCCAGCAGCTCCATCCGTACGGGACAGGGAGGCACTGAAGCTTTCTTT
CASSSIRTGQGGTEAFF
>TRBV5-1|TRBD2|TRBJ2-7|.
TGCGCCAGCAGCTTGTTGGCTTTGAGCGGGGATACCTACGAGCAGTACTTC
CASSLLALSGDTYEQYF
>TRBV18|TRBD1|TRBJ1-2|.
TGTGCCAGCTCGTGGGACAGGGGTCCTTATGGCTACACCTTC
CASSWDRGPYGYTF
>TRBV29-1|TRBD1|TRBJ2-6|.
TGCAGCGTTGTTGGACAGGGAAGCCCCGGGGCCAACGTCCTGACTTTC
CSVVGQGSPGANVLTF
>TRBV27|.|TRBJ1-6|.
TGTGCCAGCAGCCCAACCCGTGACAGGTCACCCCTCCACTTT
CASSPTRDRSPLHF
>TRBV10-3|.|TRBJ2-4|.
TGTGCCATCAGCCCGGACAGAGCCAAAAACATTCAGTACTTC
CAISPDRAKNIQYF
>TRBV28|TRBD1|TRBJ1-5|.
TGTGCCAGCAGTTTGACAGGGGTAAGTCAGCCCCAGCATTTT
CASSLTGVSQPQHF
>TRBV5-4|.|TRBJ1-1|.
TGTGCCAGCAGCTTGGGGTGGAAAGGGAACATTGAAGCTTTCTTT
CASSLGWKGNIEAFF
>TRBV7-2|.|TRBJ1-1|.
TGTGCCAGCAGCCTAGACGGGAGGACTGAAGCTTTCTTT
CASSLDGRTEAFF
>TRBV5-6|TRBD1|TRBJ1-6|.
TGTGCCAGCAGTCTCGGCAGCCGGGACAGTAATTCACCCCTCCACTTT
CASSLGSRDSNSPLHF
>TRBV11-2|.|TRBJ1-1|.
TGTGCCAGCAGCTTAGGGTCCCAGGGGCTGGCTGAAGCTTTCTTT
CASSLGSQGLAEAFF
>TRBV2|TRBD2|TRBJ2-1|.
TGTGCCAGCAGTTCGGGACTAGCGGCCTACAATGAGCAGTTCTTC
CASSSGLAAYNEQFF